Listed here are 28 T cell receptor beta chains from one sample, sequenced in a study of beta chain features in type 1 diabetes. The study, taken as a whole, reports: TCRB CDR3s were moderately but significantly shorter in Type 1 diabetes patients in all four CD4+ subsets.

All of the isolated RNA was reverse transcribed, so expressed TCRB transcripts were sequenced. The data were produced by immunoSEQ multiplex PCR, yet TCRdb's version contains in-frame clones alone and is incomplete. The top ten hold more than 0.1% of the sample, which has around 710,000 clones, about an eighth seen once. Which antigens these TCRs recognize remains unknown. The sequenced material came from naive CD4+ T cells from blood. The origin of the receptors is a man aged 25-40 years with type 1 diabetes.

This CDR3 reads CASSRQTSETQYF. The DNA for the CDR3 is TGTGCCAGCAGTCGACAGACGAGTGAGACCCAGTACTTC. This chain connects TRBV6-5 to TRBJ2-5; TRBD1 is a possible D gene (5 bases). Germline V gene lookup returns CDR1 MNHEY and CDR2 SVGAGI. This CDR3 is 13 amino acids long. The V end lost 5 bases, the J end lost 5 bases, and 12 bases lay between the germline ends.

In this sample, this clone turned up a few times. This chain joins TRBV29-1 and TRBJ2-2, with TRBD1 matching 10 bases. The CDR3 has 15 residues. The germline gives CDR1 SQVTM, CDR2 ANQGSEA. The V segment lost 3 bases and the J segment 6 bases; nucleotides outside the gene matches: 7. In DNA, the CDR3 is TGCAGCGTTGAGCAGCGACAGGGGGCTGCCGGGGAGCTGTTTTTT. Amino acids: CSVEQRQGAAGELFF.

The gene calls are TRBV29-1 and TRBJ2-5; D unclear. Judging by the DNA end, TRBJ2-7 fits better; the J call may be wrong. Germline CDR1 and CDR2: SQVTM and ANQGSEA. The CDR3 loop spans 12 amino acids. In DNA form, the CDR3 reads TGCAGCGTGAGGACGGAAACCTACGAGCAGTACTTC. This translates into CSVRTETYEQYF.

The V gene is TRBV29-1, the J gene TRBJ2-7, with a possible D match to TRBD2 (6 bases). Between the trimmed V and J ends, which lost 4 bases and 6 bases, there was a span of 22 bases. The CDR3 sequence is 15 residues long. Looked up from germline, CDR1 is SQVTM and CDR2 is ANQGSEA. This chain's CDR3 is CSVAEYYGGVSEQYF. The CDR3 DNA is TGCAGCGTTGCCGAGTATTACGGGGGTGTAAGCGAGCAGTACTTC.

This clone has just a few counts. The V and J genes are TRBV6-5 and TRBJ1-2, with no clear D. Trimming left V 7 bases short and J 0 bases short, with 12 bases between. Germline-derived CDR1 and CDR2 are MNHEY and SVGAGI. The CDR3 spans 14 residues. The CDR3 nucleotides read TGTGCCAGCACTGGACTTGAGGCTAACTATGGCTACACCTTC. The encoded protein is CASTGLEANYGYTF.

The chain links TRBV6-1 to TRBJ2-3; D might be TRBD1 (5 bases). CDR3 length equals 14 residues. Trimming shortened V by 7 bases and J by 2 bases, and 13 bases separated the two germline ends. Germline V CDR1 and CDR2: MNHNS, SASEGT. The CDR3 protein is CASTFGADTDTQYF. The CDR3 DNA is TGTGCCAGCACCTTTGGGGCGGACACAGATACGCAGTATTTT.

This clone appeared a few times. The chain combines TRBV5-4 with TRBJ1-6; D is uncertain. Germline CDR1 reads SGHNT; CDR2 reads YYREEE (reference sequence). CDR3 length: 16 residues. V lost 0 bases to trimming and J lost 6 bases, with 13 bases between them. The DNA for the CDR3 is TGTGCCAGCAGCTTGGCCAACAGCAGAGCTAATTCACCCCTCCACTTT. Translation gives CASSLANSRANSPLHF. The full variable domain, with the rest looked up from reference TRBV5-4 and TRBJ1-6, is ETGVTQSPTHLIKTRGQQVTLRCSSQSGHNTVSWYQQALGQGPQFIFQYYREEENGRGNFPPRFSGLQFPNYSSELNVNALELDDSALYLCASSLANSRANSPLHFGNGTRLTVT.

The chain employs TRBV2 and TRBJ1-6; maybe TRBD1 (5 bases). Per germline, CDR1 SNHLY and CDR2 FYNNEI. The CDR3 totals 14 residues. Trimming left V 6 bases short and J 9 bases short, with 15 bases between. CDR3 in DNA: TGTGCCAGCAGGCAGCGCGGGGGGATTTCACCCCTCCACTTT. Its protein product is CASRQRGGISPLHF.

The chain has TRBV7-9 and TRBJ1-5; a weak D match, TRBD1 (6 bases). The CDR3 runs to 17 residues. Trimming removed 1 base from V and 0 bases from J, with 13 bases in between. Looked up from germline, CDR1 is SEHNR and CDR2 is FQNEAQ (reference sequence). This CDR3 reads CASSLGTDTSSNQPQHF. CDR3 bases: TGTGCCAGCAGCTTAGGGACAGACACGAGTAGCAATCAGCCCCAGCATTTT.

The chain is built from TRBV7-9 and TRBJ2-7; D gene unclear. V lost 5 bases and J lost 7, with 18 bases in between. The CDR3 sequence is 14 residues long. Germline loops: CDR1 SEHNR, CDR2 FQNEAQ (reference sequence). The CDR3 nucleotides are TGTGCCAGCAGCCGAGGAGAAGGGCTGAGGGAGCAGTACTTC. As protein: CASSRGEGLREQYF. Combining the CDR3 with reference TRBV7-9 and TRBJ2-7 gives the whole variable domain DTGVSQNPRHKITKRGQNVTFRCDPISEHNRLYWYRQTLGQGPEFLTYFQNEAQLEKSRLLSDRFSAERPKGSFSTLEIQRTEQGDSAMYLCASSRGEGLREQYFGPGTRLTVT.

The V call is TRBV4-2, the J call TRBJ1-6; D not resolved. Looked up from germline, CDR1 is LGHNA and CDR2 is YNFKEQ. This CDR3 contains 14 residues. V was clipped by 4 bases and J by 6 bases, with 10 bases between them. CDR3 coding DNA: TGTGCCAGCAGCCTTCCCGGCAGTAATTCACCCCTCCACTTT. Translated, it gives CASSLPGSNSPLHF.

This rearrangement joins TRBV6-6 to TRBJ1-4, with TRBD1 matching 9 bases. From germline, CDR1 is MNHNY and CDR2 SVGAGI (reference sequence). J was trimmed by 14 bases and V by 6 bases; bases with no gene match: 10. The CDR3 covers 13 residues. The CDR3 nucleotides read TGTGCCAGCAGCCTTCCAGACAGGGGGAAGCTGTTTTTT. Amino acid sequence: CASSLPDRGKLFF.

The genes are TRBV28 and TRBJ1-5; no definite D call. This CDR3 is 14 amino acids long. Deletions cut 1 base from V and 5 bases from J, with 9 bases between. CDR1 is MDHEN and CDR2 is SYDVKM in the germline V gene. The CDR3, as DNA: TGTGCCAGCAGTTTATTATTTCGGGATCAGCCCCAGCATTTT. Its translation is CASSLLFRDQPQHF.

The chain is built from TRBV18 and TRBJ1-5, with D hard to call. Germline CDR1 and CDR2: KGHSH and LQKENI. The CDR3 runs 17 residues. Deletions cut 3 bases from V and 1 base from J, with 16 bases between. In DNA form, the CDR3 reads TGTGCCAGCTCACCGGGTGCGGGGAGAGGAAGCAATCAGCCCCAGCATTTT. This codes for CASSPGAGRGSNQPQHF.

This clone appeared a few times. The genes are TRBV7-9 and TRBJ1-4; D remains ambiguous. V was shortened by 3 bases and J by 4 bases, with 3 bases between the two germline ends. Germline V CDR1 and CDR2: SEHNR, FQNEAQ (reference sequence). This CDR3 region has 12 residues. CDR3 protein: CASSLGNEKLFF. CDR3 in DNA: TGTGCCAGCAGCTTGGGTAATGAAAAACTGTTTTTT. The whole variable domain, remainder taken from reference TRBV7-9 and TRBJ1-4, is DTGVSQNPRHKITKRGQNVTFRCDPISEHNRLYWYRQTLGQGPEFLTYFQNEAQLEKSRLLSDRFSAERPKGSFSTLEIQRTEQGDSAMYLCASSLGNEKLFFGSGTQLSVL.

This clone was recorded a few times. This chain joins TRBV25-1 and TRBJ1-1; D not resolved. Germline V gene lookup returns CDR1 MGHDK and CDR2 SYGVNS. Between the trimmed V and J ends, which lost 3 bases and 1 base, there was a span of 9 bases. CDR3 length: 14 residues. This CDR3 is CASSDESRNTEAFF. The CDR3 bases are TGTGCCAGCAGTGATGAGTCGAGGAACACTGAAGCTTTCTTT.

The genes are TRBV10-3 and TRBJ2-1; perhaps TRBD1 as D (6 bases). Per germline, CDR1 ENHRY and CDR2 SYGVKD. The CDR3 is made up of 12 amino acids. V lost 7 bases and J lost 6, with 10 bases in between. The chain's CDR3 is CAINTGTNEQFF. The CDR3 nucleotides read TGTGCCATCAATACAGGGACCAATGAGCAGTTCTTC.

V and J are TRBV5-1 and TRBJ1-2, with D maybe TRBD1 (5 bases). V lost 2 bases and J lost 1, with 9 bases in between. CDR1 and CDR2 from the germline V gene are SGHRS and YFSETQ. The CDR3 is made up of 14 amino acids. The CDR3 reads CASSLNRNNYGYTF. In DNA form, the CDR3 reads TGCGCCAGCAGCTTAAACAGGAATAACTATGGCTACACCTTC.

This clone was seen only a few times. The chain couples TRBV28 to TRBJ2-2, with D possibly TRBD1 on 5 matching bases. CDR1 MDHEN and CDR2 SYDVKM come from the germline V gene. This CDR3 is 14 amino acids long. Trimming left V 6 bases short and J 7 bases short, with 15 bases between. CDR3 in DNA: TGTGCCAGCAGCCGGACACCTGACGTCGGGGAGCTGTTTTTT. Translation: CASSRTPDVGELFF. Complete variable domain (other parts from reference TRBV28 and TRBJ2-2): DVKVTQSSRYLVKRTGEKVFLECVQDMDHENMFWYRQDPGLGLRLIYFSYDVKMKEKGDIPEGYSVSREKKERFSLILESASTNQTSMYLCASSRTPDVGELFFGEGSRLTVL.

The CDR3 sequence: CASSQMRGTGVTYEQYF. For the CDR3, the DNA is TGTGCCAGCAGCCAAATGCGTGGGACAGGGGTCACCTACGAGCAGTACTTC. The J gene is TRBJ2-7, the V gene TRBV4-2; TRBD1 matches 10 bases. Germline V gene sequence: CDR1 LGHNA, CDR2 YNFKEQ. CDR3 length: 17 amino acids. With V trimmed by 2 bases and J by 2 bases, 9 bases remained unmatched.

This clone was detected only a few times. The chain employs TRBV9 and TRBJ2-3, with D possibly being TRBD1 (5 bases). Trimming pared 6 bases from V and 2 bases from J, leaving 13 bases between. Germline V lookup: CDR1 SGDLS, CDR2 YYNGEE. The CDR3 has 14 amino acids. The CDR3 DNA is TGTGCCAGCAATGGGCAGGGCTTCACAGATACGCAGTATTTT. Translating gives CASNGQGFTDTQYF.

Only a few counts were recorded for this clone. A much larger clonotype is one base distant, so this may be a read error. In the same sample, other DNA sequences code for this CDR3. The chain joins TRBV7-9 to TRBJ2-5; D is undetermined. The CDR3 runs 11 residues. The germline V and J ends were trimmed by 3 bases and 2 bases, with 1 base remaining between them. Germline V gives CDR1 SEHNR, CDR2 FQNEAQ (reference sequence). CDR3 region: CASSFQETQYF. CDR3 nucleotides: TGTGCCAGCAGCTTTCAAGAGACCCAGTACTTC.

This clone occurred a few times. This sequence joins TRBV28 and TRBJ2-3; the D is unclear. CDR1 and CDR2 from the germline V gene are MDHEN and SYDVKM. The CDR3 sequence is 14 residues long. Trimming shortened V by 4 bases and J by 1 base, and 9 bases separated the two germline ends. The DNA of the CDR3 is TGTGCCAGCAGTTCTGCAACTGGCACAGATACGCAGTATTTT. It encodes CASSSATGTDTQYF. Looking up the rest from reference TRBV28 and TRBJ2-3 gives the full variable domain: DVKVTQSSRYLVKRTGEKVFLECVQDMDHENMFWYRQDPGLGLRLIYFSYDVKMKEKGDIPEGYSVSREKKERFSLILESASTNQTSMYLCASSSATGTDTQYFGPGTRLTVL.

The V gene is TRBV7-2, the J gene TRBJ1-5; D ambiguous. Germline CDR1 is SGHTA and CDR2 is FQGNSA. V shed 4 bases and J shed 3 bases, with 13 bases lying between them. The CDR3 has 15 amino acids. CDR3: CASSYGRKNNQPQHF. The CDR3 DNA is TGTGCCAGCAGCTACGGACGCAAAAACAATCAGCCCCAGCATTTT.

The rearrangement joins TRBV5-1 to TRBJ1-4; D unresolved. Germline lookup yields CDR1 SGHRS and CDR2 YFSETQ. The V end was cut by 1 base, the J end by 7 bases, with 14 bases between. The CDR3 spans 15 residues. The CDR3 region is CASSLSTALTEKLFF. The DNA of the CDR3 is TGCGCCAGCAGCTTGTCGACCGCCCTGACTGAAAAACTGTTTTTT. Full variable domain (rest looked up from reference TRBV5-1 and TRBJ1-4): KAGVTQTPRYLIKTRGQQVTLSCSPISGHRSVSWYQQTPGQGLQFLFEYFSETQRNKGNFPGRFSGRQFSNSRSEMNVSTLELGDSALYLCASSLSTALTEKLFFGSGTQLSVL.

The rearrangement links TRBV4-3 to TRBJ2-7; 10 bases are a match to TRBD1. V lost 4 bases and J lost 0; bases outside the gene matches: 3. Germline CDR1 and CDR2: LGHNA and YSLEER. The CDR3 is 15 residues long. This chain's CDR3 is CASSRGQGSSYEQYF. The DNA of the CDR3 is TGCGCCAGCAGCCGGGGACAGGGGAGCTCCTACGAGCAGTACTTC.

In regard to this clone: The identical CDR3 is also encoded by other nucleotide sequences in the sample. V and J are TRBV7-2 and TRBJ1-2; D unclear. This CDR3 contains 12 residues. CDR1 and CDR2 (germline): SGHTA, FQGNSA. The V end lost 5 bases, the J end lost 7 bases, and 11 bases lay between the germline ends. DNA for the CDR3: TGTGCCAGCAGCCTGGGGTTAGCTGGCTACACCTTC. The encoded protein is CASSLGLAGYTF.

A few counts support this clone. The V call is TRBV6-5, the J call TRBJ2-1; 13 bases are a match to TRBD2. This CDR3 has 15 amino acids. The germline V gene has CDR1 MNHEY and CDR2 SVGAGI. V lost 4 bases to trimming and J lost 7 bases; unmatched junction nucleotides: 4. The CDR3, as DNA: TGTGCCAGCAGTTGGACTAGCGGGGGTCGGAATGAGCAGTTCTTC. Translating it yields CASSWTSGGRNEQFF.